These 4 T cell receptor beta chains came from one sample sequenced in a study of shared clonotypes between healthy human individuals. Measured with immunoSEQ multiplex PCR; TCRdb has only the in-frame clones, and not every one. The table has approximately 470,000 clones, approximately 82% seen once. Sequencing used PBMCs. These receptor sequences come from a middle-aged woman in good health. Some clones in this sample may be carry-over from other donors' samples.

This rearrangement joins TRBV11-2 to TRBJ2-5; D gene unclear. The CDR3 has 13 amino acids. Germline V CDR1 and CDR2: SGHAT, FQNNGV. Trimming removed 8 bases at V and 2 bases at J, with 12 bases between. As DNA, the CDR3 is TGTGCCAGCGAACCAACAGAACAAGAGACCCAGTACTTC. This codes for CASEPTEQETQYF.

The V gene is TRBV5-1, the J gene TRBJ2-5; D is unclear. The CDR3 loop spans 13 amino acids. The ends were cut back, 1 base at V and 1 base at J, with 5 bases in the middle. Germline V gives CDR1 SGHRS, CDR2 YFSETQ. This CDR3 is CASSLFGQETQYF. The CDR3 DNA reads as TGCGCCAGCAGCTTGTTTGGCCAAGAGACCCAGTACTTC.

Written as DNA, the CDR3 is TGTGCCAGCAGCAGAGCGGGAGGCCCTTTGTTTGAGCAGTTCTTC. Translation: CASSRAGGPLFEQFF. V gene TRBV5-4 combines with J gene TRBJ2-1, with 9 bases identical to TRBD2. CDR1 is SGHNT, CDR2 YYREEE, per germline (reference sequence). The CDR3 sequence is 15 residues long. V shed 4 bases and J 9 bases; nucleotides not matched to a gene: 11.

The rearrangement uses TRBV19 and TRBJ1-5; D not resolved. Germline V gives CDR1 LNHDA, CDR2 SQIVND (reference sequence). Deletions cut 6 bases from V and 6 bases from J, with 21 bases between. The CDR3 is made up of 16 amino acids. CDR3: CASRRLRDRVAQPQHF. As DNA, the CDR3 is TGTGCCAGTAGAAGACTCCGGGATAGAGTCGCTCAGCCCCAGCATTTT.